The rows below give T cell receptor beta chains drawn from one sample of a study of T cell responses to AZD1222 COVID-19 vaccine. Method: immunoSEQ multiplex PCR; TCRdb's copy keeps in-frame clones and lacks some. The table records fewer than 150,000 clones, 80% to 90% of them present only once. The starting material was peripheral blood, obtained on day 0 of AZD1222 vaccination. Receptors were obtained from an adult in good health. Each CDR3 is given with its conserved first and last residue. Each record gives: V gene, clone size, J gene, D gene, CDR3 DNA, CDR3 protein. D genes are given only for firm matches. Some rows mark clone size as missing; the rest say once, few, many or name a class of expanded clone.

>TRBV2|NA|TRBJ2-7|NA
TGTGCCAGCAGTGAAGCGTGGCAGAGGAATTCGGGTCTCCGTCACGAGCAGTACTTC
CASSEAWQRNSGLRHEQYF
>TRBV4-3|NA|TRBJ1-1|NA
TGCGCCAGCAGCCGGACAGTCGGGGGCACTGAAGCTTTCTTT
CASSRTVGGTEAFF
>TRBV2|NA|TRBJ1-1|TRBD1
TGTGCCAGCCTGCTCACTCGACGGGACAGAAACACTGAAGCTTTCTTT
CASLLTRRDRNTEAFF
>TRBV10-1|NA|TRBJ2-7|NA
TGCGCCAGCAGTGGGCAGGCCGGCGAGCAGTACTTC
CASSGQAGEQYF
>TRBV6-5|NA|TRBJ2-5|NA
TGTGCCAGCCGGGGGGCGGGGACCCAGTACTTC
CASRGAGTQYF
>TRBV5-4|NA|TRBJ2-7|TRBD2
TGTGCCAGCAGTTCCCGACTAGCGGGGGGTGGGGAGCAGTACTTC
CASSSRLAGGGEQYF
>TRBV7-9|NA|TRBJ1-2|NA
TGTGCCAGCAGCCCGGGATCCTATAACTATGGCTACACCTTC
CASSPGSYNYGYTF
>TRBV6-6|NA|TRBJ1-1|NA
TGTGCCAGCAGTTACTCGTTAGGGGCACCGAACACTGAAGCTTTCTTT
CASSYSLGAPNTEAFF
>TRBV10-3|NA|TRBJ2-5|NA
TGTGCCATCAGTGACCGTGCAGAGACCCAGTACTTC
CAISDRAETQYF
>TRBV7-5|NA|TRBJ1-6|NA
TGTGTCAGAAGCTTCGGACAGGGGAGGTCTACAGGGGAGGGAAATACTAATTCACCCCTCCACTTT
CVRSFGQGRSTGEGNTNSPLHF
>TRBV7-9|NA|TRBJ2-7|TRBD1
TGTGCCAGCACCTTACAGGGGACCTACGAGCAGTACTTC
CASTLQGTYEQYF
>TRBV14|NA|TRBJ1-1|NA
TGTGCCAGCAGCCAGGGCGGGGACTGGGTCACTGAAGCTTTCTTT
CASSQGGDWVTEAFF
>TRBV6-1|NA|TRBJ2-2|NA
TGTGCCAGCAGCCATGGCCCCCGGGCCGGGGAGCTGTTTTTT
CASSHGPRAGELFF
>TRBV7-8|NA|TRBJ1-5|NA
TGTGCCAGCAGCTTAAAAGGTGTGGAGTATAGCAATCAGCCCCAGCATTTT
CASSLKGVEYSNQPQHF
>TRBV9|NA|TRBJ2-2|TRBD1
TGTGCCAGCAGCCCTACAGGGGACACCGGGGAGCTGTTTTTT
CASSPTGDTGELFF
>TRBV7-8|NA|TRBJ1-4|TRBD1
TGTGCCAGCAGCTTAGCGCTGGGACAGGGAAGAGAAAAACTGTTTTTT
CASSLALGQGREKLFF
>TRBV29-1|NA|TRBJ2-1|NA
TGCAGCGTTGGAGACTACTCCTACAATGAGCAGTTCTTC
CSVGDYSYNEQFF
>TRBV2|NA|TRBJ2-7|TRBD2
TGTGCCAGCAGAGCGGGGGGCGCTTACGAGCAGTACTTC
CASRAGGAYEQYF
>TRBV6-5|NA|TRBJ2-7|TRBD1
TGTGCCAGCAGTCGCCGGGACAGACTCTACGAGCAGTACTTC
CASSRRDRLYEQYF
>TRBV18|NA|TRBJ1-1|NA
TGTGCCAGCTCACCGATGGGGGCTGATGAAGCTTTCTTT
CASSPMGADEAFF
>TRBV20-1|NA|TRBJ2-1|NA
TGCAGTGCTAGTCAGGACCCCCTGGAGCAGTTCTTC
CSASQDPLEQFF
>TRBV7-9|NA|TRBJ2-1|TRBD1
TGTGCCAGCAGCCCTCACCGGCGGACAGGGGGCAATGAGCAGTTCTTC
CASSPHRRTGGNEQFF
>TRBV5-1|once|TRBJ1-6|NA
TGCGCCAGCAGCTTGGGCAGGGATAGCCGTAATTCACCCCTCCACTTT
CASSLGRDSRNSPLHF
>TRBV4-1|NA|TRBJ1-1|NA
TGCGCCAGCAGCCAAGACCGGAGGAACACTGAAGCTTTCTTT
CASSQDRRNTEAFF
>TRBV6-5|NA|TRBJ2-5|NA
TGTGCCAGCAGTCTCGGGGAGACCCAGTACTTC
CASSLGETQYF
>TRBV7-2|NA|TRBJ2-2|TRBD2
TGTGCCAGCAGAAATGGGACTAGCGGGGCTGGGGAGCTGTTTTTT
CASRNGTSGAGELFF
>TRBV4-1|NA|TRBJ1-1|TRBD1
TGCGCCAGCAGCCAAATTCCGGGACAGGACTGGGACACTGAAGCTTTCTTT
CASSQIPGQDWDTEAFF
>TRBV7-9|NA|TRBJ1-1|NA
TGTGCCAGCAGCTTAGATCAGGGTGGGTTTGAAGCTTTCTTT
CASSLDQGGFEAFF
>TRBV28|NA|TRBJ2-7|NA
TGTGCCAGCAGTTTAGGACTATACGAGCAGTACTTC
CASSLGLYEQYF
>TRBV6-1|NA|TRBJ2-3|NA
TGTGCCAGCAGTGAAGGTGGGGGCCACCTGGGGGATACGCAGTATTTT
CASSEGGGHLGDTQYF
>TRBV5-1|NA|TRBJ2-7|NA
TGCGCCAGCAGCTTGGACAGGGCCTATTCCTACGAGCAGTACTTC
CASSLDRAYSYEQYF
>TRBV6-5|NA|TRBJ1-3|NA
TGTGCCAGCAGTTACTCGGTCAGCTTCTCTGGAAACACCATATATTTT
CASSYSVSFSGNTIYF
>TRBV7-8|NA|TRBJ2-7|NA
TGTGCCAGCAGCTTAGGACAGACATCTTCCTACGAGCAGTACTTC
CASSLGQTSSYEQYF